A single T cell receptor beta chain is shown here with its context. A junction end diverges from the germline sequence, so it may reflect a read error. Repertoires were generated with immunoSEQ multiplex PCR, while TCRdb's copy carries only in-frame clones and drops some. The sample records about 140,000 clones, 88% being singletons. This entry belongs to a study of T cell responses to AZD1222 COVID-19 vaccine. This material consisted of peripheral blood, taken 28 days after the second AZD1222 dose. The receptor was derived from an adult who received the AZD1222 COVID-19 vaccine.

The CDR3 DNA reads TGTGCCTGGAGCAGGGACAGGCCGACAAGGGGAGCCTTC. Its protein is CAWSRDRPTRGAF. The J gene is TRBJ1-2, the V gene TRBV30, with TRBD1 matching over 8 bases. CDR3 length: 13 amino acids. Germline V gene data show CDR1 as GTSNPN and CDR2 as SVGIG (reference sequence).